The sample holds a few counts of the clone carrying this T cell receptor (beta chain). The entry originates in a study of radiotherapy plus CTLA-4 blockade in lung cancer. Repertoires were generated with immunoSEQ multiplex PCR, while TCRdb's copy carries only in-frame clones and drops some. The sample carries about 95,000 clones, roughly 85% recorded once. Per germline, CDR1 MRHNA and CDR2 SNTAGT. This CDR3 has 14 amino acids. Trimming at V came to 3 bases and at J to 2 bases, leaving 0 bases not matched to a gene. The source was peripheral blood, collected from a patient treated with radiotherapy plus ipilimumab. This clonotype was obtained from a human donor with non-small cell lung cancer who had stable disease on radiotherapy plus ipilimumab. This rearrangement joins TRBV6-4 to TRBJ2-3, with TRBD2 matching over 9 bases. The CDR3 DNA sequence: TGTGCCAGCAGTGAGGGACTAGCCACAGATACGCAGTATTTT. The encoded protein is CASSEGLATDTQYF.